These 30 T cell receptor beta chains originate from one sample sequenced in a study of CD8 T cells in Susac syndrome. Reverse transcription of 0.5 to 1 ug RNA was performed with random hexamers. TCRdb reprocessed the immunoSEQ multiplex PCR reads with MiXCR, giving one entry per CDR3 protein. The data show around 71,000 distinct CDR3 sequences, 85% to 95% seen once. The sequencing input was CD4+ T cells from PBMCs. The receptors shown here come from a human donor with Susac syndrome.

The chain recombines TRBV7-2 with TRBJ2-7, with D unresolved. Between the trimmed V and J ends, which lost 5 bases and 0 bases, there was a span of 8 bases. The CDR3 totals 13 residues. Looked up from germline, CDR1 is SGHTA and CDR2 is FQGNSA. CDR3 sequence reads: CASSRRNSYEQYF. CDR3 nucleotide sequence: TGTGCCAGCAGCCGCAGAAACTCCTACGAGCAGTACTTC.

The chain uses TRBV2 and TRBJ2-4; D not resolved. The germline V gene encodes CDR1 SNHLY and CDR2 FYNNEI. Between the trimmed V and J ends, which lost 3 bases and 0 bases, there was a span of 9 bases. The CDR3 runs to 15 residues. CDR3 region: CASSDYALAKNIQYF. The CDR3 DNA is TGTGCCAGCAGTGATTACGCCCTAGCCAAAAACATTCAGTACTTC.

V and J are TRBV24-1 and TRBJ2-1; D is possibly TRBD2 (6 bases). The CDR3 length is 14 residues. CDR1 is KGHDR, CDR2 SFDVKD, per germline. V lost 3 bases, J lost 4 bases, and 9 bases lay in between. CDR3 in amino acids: CATSDGTLYNEQFF. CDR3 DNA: TGTGCCACCAGTGATGGGACTCTTTACAATGAGCAGTTCTTC.

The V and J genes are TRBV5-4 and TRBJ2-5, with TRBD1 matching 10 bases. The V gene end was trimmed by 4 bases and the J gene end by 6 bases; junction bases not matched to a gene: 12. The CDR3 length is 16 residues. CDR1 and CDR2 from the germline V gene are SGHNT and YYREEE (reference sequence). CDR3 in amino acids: CASSPEPGQGWKTQYF. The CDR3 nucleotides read TGTGCCAGCAGCCCCGAACCGGGACAGGGGTGGAAGACCCAGTACTTC. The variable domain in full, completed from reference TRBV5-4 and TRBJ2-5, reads ETGVTQSPTHLIKTRGQQVTLRCSSQSGHNTVSWYQQALGQGPQFIFQYYREEENGRGNFPPRFSGLQFPNYSSELNVNALELDDSALYLCASSPEPGQGWKTQYFGPGTRLLVL.

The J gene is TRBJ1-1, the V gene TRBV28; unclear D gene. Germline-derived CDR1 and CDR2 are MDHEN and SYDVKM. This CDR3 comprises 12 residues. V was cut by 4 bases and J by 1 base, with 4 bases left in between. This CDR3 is CASSSPNTEAFF. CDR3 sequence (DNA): TGTGCCAGCAGTTCTCCGAACACTGAAGCTTTCTTT.

The CDR3 region has the DNA TGTGCCAGTAGTGGCGGATTGAACAGGGGGAATGGCTACACCTTC. Translation gives CASSGGLNRGNGYTF. The V gene is TRBV19, the J gene TRBJ1-2; TRBD1 aligns across 8 bases. Germline V gene data show CDR1 as LNHDA and CDR2 as SQIVND (reference sequence). The CDR3 loop spans 15 amino acids. Trimming cost V 5 bases and J 6 bases; bases outside gene matches: 11.

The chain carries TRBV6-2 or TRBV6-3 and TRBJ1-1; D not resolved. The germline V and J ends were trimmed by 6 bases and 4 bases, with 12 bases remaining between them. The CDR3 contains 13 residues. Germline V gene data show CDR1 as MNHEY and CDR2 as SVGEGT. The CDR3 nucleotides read TGTGCCAGCAGCCCTGGACGGGGCACTGAAGCTTTCTTT. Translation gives CASSPGRGTEAFF.

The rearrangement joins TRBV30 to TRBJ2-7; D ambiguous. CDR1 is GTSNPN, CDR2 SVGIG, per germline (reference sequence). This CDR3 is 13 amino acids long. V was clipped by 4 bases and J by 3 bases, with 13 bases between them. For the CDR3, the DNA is TGTGCCTGGAACAAGGGCGAGCTCTACGAGCAGTACTTC. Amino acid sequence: CAWNKGELYEQYF.

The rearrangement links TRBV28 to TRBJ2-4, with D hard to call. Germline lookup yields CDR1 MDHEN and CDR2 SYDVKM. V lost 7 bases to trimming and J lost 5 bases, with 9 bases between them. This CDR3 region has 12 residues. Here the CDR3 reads CASKARQNIQYF. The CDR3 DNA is TGTGCCAGCAAGGCCCGCCAAAACATTCAGTACTTC. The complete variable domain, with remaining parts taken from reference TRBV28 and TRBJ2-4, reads DVKVTQSSRYLVKRTGEKVFLECVQDMDHENMFWYRQDPGLGLRLIYFSYDVKMKEKGDIPEGYSVSREKKERFSLILESASTNQTSMYLCASKARQNIQYFGAGTRLSVL.

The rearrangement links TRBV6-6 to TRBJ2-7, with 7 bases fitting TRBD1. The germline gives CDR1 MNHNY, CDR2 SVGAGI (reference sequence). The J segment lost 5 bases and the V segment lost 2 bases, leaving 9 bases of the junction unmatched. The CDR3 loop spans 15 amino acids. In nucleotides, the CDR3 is TGTGCCAGCAGTTACACCCAGGGGGACGGGAACGAGCAGTACTTC. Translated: CASSYTQGDGNEQYF.

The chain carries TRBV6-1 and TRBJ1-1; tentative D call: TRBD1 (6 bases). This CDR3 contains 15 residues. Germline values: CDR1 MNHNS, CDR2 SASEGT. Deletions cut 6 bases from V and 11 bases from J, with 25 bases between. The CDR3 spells CASRQKQGLLHPAFF. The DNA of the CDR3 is TGTGCCAGCAGACAAAAACAGGGCCTTTTACATCCGGCTTTCTTT.

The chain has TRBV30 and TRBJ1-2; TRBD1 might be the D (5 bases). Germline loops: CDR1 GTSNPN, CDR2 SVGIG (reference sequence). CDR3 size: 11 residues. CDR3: CVFTTPGSYTF. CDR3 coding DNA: TGTGTCTTCACCACTCCAGGGAGCTACACCTTC.

This CDR3 is CASSPNTGELFF. CDR3 bases: TGTGCCAGCTCACCCAACACCGGGGAGCTGTTTTTT. The chain is built from TRBV18 and TRBJ2-2; no clear D. V was clipped by 3 bases and J by 2 bases, with 1 base between them. From germline, CDR1 is KGHSH and CDR2 LQKENI. CDR3 length equals 12 residues.

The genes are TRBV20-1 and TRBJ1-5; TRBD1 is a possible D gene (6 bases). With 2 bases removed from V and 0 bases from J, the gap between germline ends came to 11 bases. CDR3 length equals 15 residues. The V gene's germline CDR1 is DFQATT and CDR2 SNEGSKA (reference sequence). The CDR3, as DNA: TGCAGTGCTAGATCCGGGACACTTAGCAATCAGCCCCAGCATTTT. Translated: CSARSGTLSNQPQHF.

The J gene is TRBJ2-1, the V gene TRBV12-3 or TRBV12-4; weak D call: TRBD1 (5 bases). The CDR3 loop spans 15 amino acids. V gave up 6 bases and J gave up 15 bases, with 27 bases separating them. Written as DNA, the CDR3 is TGTGCCAGCAGCCCTGACCCACAAACAGGCCGTATGAGGTTCTTC. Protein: CASSPDPQTGRMRFF.

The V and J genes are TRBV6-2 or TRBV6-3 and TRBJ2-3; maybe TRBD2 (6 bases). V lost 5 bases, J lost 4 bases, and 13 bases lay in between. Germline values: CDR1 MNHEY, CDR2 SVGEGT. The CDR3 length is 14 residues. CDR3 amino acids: CASSPGGGADTQYF. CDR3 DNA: TGTGCCAGCAGTCCCGGGGGAGGTGCAGATACGCAGTATTTT.

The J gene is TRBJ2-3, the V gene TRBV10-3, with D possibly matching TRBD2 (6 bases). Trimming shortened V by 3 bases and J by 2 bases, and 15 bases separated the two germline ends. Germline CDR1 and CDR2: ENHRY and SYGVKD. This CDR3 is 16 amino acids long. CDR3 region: CAISDQAGRFTDTQYF. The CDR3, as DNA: TGTGCCATCAGTGATCAGGCGGGGAGGTTCACAGATACGCAGTATTTT.

In DNA form, the CDR3 reads TGTGCCTGGAGAGCTCCCCAGGGCCACACTGAAGCTTTCTTT. This gives the protein CAWRAPQGHTEAFF. This chain joins TRBV30 and TRBJ1-1; D may be TRBD1 (5 bases). The CDR3 has 14 amino acids. Germline assignment: CDR1 GTSNPN and CDR2 SVGIG (reference sequence). V lost 3 bases and J 3 bases, leaving 14 bases between the germline ends.

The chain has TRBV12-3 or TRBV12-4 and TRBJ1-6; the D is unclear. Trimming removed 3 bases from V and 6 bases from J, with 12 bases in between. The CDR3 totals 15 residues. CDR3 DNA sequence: TGTGCCAGCAGTTTGTCGGGGAGCCGTAATTCACCCCTCCACTTT. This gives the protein CASSLSGSRNSPLHF.

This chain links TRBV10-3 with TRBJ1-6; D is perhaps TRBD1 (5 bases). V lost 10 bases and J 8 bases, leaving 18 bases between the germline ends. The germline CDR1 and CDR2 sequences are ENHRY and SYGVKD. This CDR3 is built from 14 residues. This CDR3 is CATGTQNRDSPLHF. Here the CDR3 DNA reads TGTGCCACCGGGACCCAGAATAGAGATTCACCCCTCCACTTT.

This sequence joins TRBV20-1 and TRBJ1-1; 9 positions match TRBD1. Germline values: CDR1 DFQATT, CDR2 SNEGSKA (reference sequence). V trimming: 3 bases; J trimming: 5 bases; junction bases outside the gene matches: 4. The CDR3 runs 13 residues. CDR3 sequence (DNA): TGCAGTGCTAGGGACAGGGGTTCTACTGAAGCTTTCTTT. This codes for CSARDRGSTEAFF.

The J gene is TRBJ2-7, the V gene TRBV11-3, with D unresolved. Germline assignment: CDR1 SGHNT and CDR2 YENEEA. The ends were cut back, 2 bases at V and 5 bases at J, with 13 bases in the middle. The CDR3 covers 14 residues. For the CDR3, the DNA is TGTGCCAGCAGCTTAAATGGTCTATCTGACGAGCAGTACTTC. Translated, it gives CASSLNGLSDEQYF.

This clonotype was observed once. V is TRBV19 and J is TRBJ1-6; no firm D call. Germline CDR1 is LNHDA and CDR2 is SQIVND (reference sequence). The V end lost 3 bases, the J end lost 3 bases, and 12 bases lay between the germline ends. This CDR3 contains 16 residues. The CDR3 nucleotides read TGTGCCAGTAGTATCACGATTCGGATCTATAATTCACCCCTCCACTTT. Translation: CASSITIRIYNSPLHF.

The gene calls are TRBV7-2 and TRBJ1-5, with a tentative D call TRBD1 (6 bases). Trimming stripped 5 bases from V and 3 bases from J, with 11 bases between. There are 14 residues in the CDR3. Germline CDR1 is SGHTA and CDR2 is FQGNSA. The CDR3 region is CASSPQGNNQPQHF. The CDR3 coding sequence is TGTGCCAGCAGCCCGCAGGGGAACAATCAGCCCCAGCATTTT.

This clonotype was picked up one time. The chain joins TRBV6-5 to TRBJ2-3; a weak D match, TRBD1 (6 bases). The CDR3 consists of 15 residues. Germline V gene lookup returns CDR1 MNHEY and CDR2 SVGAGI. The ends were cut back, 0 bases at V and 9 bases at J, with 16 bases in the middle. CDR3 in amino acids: CASSYSYVAGETQYF. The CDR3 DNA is TGTGCCAGCAGTTACTCGTACGTGGCAGGGGAAACGCAGTATTTT.

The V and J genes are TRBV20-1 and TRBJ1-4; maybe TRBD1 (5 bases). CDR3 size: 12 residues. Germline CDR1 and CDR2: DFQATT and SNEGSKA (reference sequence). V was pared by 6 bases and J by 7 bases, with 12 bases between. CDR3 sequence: CSAQPGVEKLFF. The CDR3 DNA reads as TGCAGTGCGCAACCGGGGGTTGAAAAACTGTTTTTT.

In DNA form, the CDR3 reads TGCCGCGGCGCCGGGGGGCGGGGGAGGCCTATTGAGACCCAGTACTTC. As protein: CRGAGGRGRPIETQYF. The chain couples TRBV29-1 to TRBJ2-5, with D possibly matching TRBD2 (7 bases). The CDR3 loop spans 16 amino acids. Per germline, CDR1 SQVTM and CDR2 ANQGSEA.

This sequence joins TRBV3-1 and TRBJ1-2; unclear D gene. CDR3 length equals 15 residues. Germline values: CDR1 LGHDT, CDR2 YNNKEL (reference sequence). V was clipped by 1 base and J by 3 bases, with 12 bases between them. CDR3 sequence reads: CASSQGVRGDYGYTF. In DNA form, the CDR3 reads TGTGCCAGCAGCCAAGGGGTACGGGGTGACTATGGCTACACCTTC.

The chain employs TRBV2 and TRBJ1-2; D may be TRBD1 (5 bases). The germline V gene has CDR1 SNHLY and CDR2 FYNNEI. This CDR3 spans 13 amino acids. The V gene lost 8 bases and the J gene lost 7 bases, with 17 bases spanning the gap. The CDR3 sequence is CASLLTGLGGYTF. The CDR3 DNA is TGTGCCAGCCTACTTACGGGGCTCGGTGGCTACACCTTC.

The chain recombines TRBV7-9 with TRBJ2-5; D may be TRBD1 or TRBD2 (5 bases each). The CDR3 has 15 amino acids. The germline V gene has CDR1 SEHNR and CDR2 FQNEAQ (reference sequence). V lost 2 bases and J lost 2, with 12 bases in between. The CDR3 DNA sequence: TGTGCCAGCAGCTTACGATGGGGACCACAAGAGACCCAGTACTTC. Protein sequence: CASSLRWGPQETQYF. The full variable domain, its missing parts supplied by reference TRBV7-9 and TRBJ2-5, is DTGVSQNPRHKITKRGQNVTFRCDPISEHNRLYWYRQTLGQGPEFLTYFQNEAQLEKSRLLSDRFSAERPKGSFSTLEIQRTEQGDSAMYLCASSLRWGPQETQYFGPGTRLLVL.